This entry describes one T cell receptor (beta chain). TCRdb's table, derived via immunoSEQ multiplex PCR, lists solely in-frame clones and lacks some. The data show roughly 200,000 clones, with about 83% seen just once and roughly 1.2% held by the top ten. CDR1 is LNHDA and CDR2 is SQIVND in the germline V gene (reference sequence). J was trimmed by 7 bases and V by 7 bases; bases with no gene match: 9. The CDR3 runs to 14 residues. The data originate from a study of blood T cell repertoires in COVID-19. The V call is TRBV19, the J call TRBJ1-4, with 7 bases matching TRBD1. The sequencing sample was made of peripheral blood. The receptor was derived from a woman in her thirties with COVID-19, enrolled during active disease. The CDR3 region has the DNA TGTGCCAGTAAAACGGGACAGACGACTGAAAAACTGTTTTTT. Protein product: CASKTGQTTEKLFF. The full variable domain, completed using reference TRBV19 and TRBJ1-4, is DGGITQSPKYLFRKEGQNVTLSCEQNLNHDAMYWYRQDPGQGLRLIYYSQIVNDFQKGDIAEGYSVSREKKESFPLTVTSAQKNPTAFYLCASKTGQTTEKLFFGSGTQLSVL.